This T cell receptor beta chain comes out of a study of T cell responses to AZD1222 COVID-19 vaccine. Germline V lookup: CDR1 LNHDA, CDR2 SQIVND (reference sequence). With V trimmed by 11 bases and J by 2 bases, 18 bases remained unmatched. The CDR3 runs to 18 residues. Comment on this clone: Its antigen is unidentified.

Broader study findings: All repertoire sampling was performed exclusively after the peak T cell response. Among vaccine-associated CD4 TCRs, coverage spanned spike, with dominance at 160-218 and 743-854. Close to half of spike-specific TCRs reportedly recognize unmutated variant regions.

The protocol was immunoSEQ multiplex PCR, while the TCRdb copy is restricted to in-frame clones and leaves out a portion. The data contain about 130,000 clones, roughly 90% of them singletons. This clonotype was sampled from an adult in good health. J is TRBJ1-4 and V is TRBV19; the match to TRBD1 covers 9 bases. The specimen comprised peripheral blood, sampled on day 0 of AZD1222 vaccination. CDR3 residues: CASRTGTGSVGTNEKLFF. The CDR3 nucleotides read TGTGCCTCCCGGACCGGGACAGGGTCAGTTGGCACTAATGAAAAACTGTTTTTT.